The rows below give T cell receptor beta chains drawn from one sample of a study of blood T cell repertoires in COVID-19. This table comes from immunoSEQ multiplex PCR, and its TCRdb copy is limited to in-frame clones, with some not included. The sample lists 90,000 to 120,000 clones; approximately 80% were seen once. The sequenced sample was peripheral blood. The receptors here all came from a man aged 70-80 years with acute or convalescent COVID-19. Each CDR3 is given with its conserved first and last residue.

J gene: TRBJ1-1
V gene: TRBV7-2
CDR3 length: 16
CDR3 protein: CASSETLTRMNTEAFF

J gene: TRBJ1-1
V gene: TRBV27
CDR3 length: 14
CDR3 protein: CASSFRGGDTEAFF

J gene: TRBJ2-3
V gene: TRBV5-8
CDR3 length: 14
CDR3 protein: CASSRGEGLDTQYF

J gene: TRBJ1-1
V gene: TRBV7-8
CDR3 length: 15
CDR3 protein: CASSLAGQLNTEAFF

J gene: TRBJ2-5
V gene: TRBV15
CDR3 length: 14
CDR3 protein: CATSKGGQWETQYF

J gene: TRBJ1-2
V gene: TRBV5-1
CDR3 length: 12
CDR3 protein: CASSGQVDGYTF

J gene: TRBJ2-1
V gene: TRBV5-8
CDR3 length: 16
CDR3 protein: CASRGRDRSSYNEQFF

J gene: TRBJ1-1
V gene: TRBV12-3/TRBV12-4
CDR3 length: 11
CDR3 protein: CASSFGTEAFF

J gene: TRBJ2-2
V gene: TRBV7-2
CDR3 length: 14
CDR3 protein: CASRGQADTGELFF

J gene: TRBJ1-6
V gene: TRBV5-1
CDR3 length: 12
CDR3 protein: CASSRDRPPLHF

J gene: TRBJ1-4
V gene: TRBV7-9
CDR3 length: 18
CDR3 protein: CASSPIKTGVATNEKLFF

J gene: TRBJ2-7
V gene: TRBV7-8
CDR3 length: 12
CDR3 protein: CASSLRTGIKYF

J gene: TRBJ2-4
V gene: TRBV6-2/TRBV6-3
CDR3 length: 14
CDR3 protein: CASSYSQYQNIQYF

J gene: TRBJ1-5
V gene: TRBV6-4
CDR3 length: 18
CDR3 protein: CASSDVIVGHPLNQPQHF

J gene: TRBJ2-5
V gene: TRBV28
CDR3 length: 14
CDR3 protein: CASSLFGGLGTQYF

J gene: TRBJ1-5
V gene: TRBV5-1
CDR3 length: 15
CDR3 protein: CASSLGDKINQPQHF

J gene: TRBJ1-4
V gene: TRBV10-3
CDR3 length: 16
CDR3 protein: CAISESVVGTNEKLFF

J gene: TRBJ1-1
V gene: TRBV14
CDR3 length: 15
CDR3 protein: CASSQDLGLRTEAFF

J gene: TRBJ2-7
V gene: TRBV6-5
CDR3 length: 15
CDR3 protein: CASSYRAGESYEQYF

J gene: TRBJ1-1
V gene: TRBV5-6
CDR3 length: 12
CDR3 protein: CASSLQGPEAFF

J gene: TRBJ1-1
V gene: TRBV15
CDR3 length: 15
CDR3 protein: CATSRVPKGDTEAFF

J gene: TRBJ2-1
V gene: TRBV20-1
CDR3 length: 10
CDR3 protein: CSASRGEQFF

J gene: TRBJ1-5
V gene: TRBV7-9
CDR3 length: 17
CDR3 protein: CASSRSGTGNSNQPQHF

J gene: TRBJ1-1
V gene: TRBV18
CDR3 length: 14
CDR3 protein: CASSPQGQNTEAFF

J gene: TRBJ2-3
V gene: TRBV10-3
CDR3 length: 15
CDR3 protein: CATGRADPSTDTQYF

J gene: TRBJ1-1
V gene: TRBV3-1/TRBV3-2
CDR3 length: 16
CDR3 protein: CASSPRRRPGNTEAFF

J gene: TRBJ1-5
V gene: TRBV19
CDR3 length: 15
CDR3 protein: CASSIPGRPEGPQHF

J gene: TRBJ1-1
V gene: TRBV7-8
CDR3 length: 15
CDR3 protein: CASSTQQGSNTEAFF

J gene: TRBJ2-3
V gene: TRBV10-3
CDR3 length: 16
CDR3 protein: CATPEARGADTDTQYF

J gene: TRBJ1-5
V gene: TRBV6-5
CDR3 length: 14
CDR3 protein: CASSRGSFGEPQHF

J gene: TRBJ2-7
V gene: TRBV5-1
CDR3 length: 14
CDR3 protein: CASSLEVSGQKQYF

J gene: TRBJ2-5
V gene: TRBV14
CDR3 length: 14
CDR3 protein: CASSQAPGKETQYF

J gene: TRBJ2-5
V gene: TRBV5-1
CDR3 length: 15
CDR3 protein: CASSPQRGGPETQYF

J gene: TRBJ2-2
V gene: TRBV28
CDR3 length: 14
CDR3 protein: CASSRDSFTGELFF

J gene: TRBJ2-5
V gene: TRBV7-9
CDR3 length: 14
CDR3 protein: CASSIRDRLETQYF